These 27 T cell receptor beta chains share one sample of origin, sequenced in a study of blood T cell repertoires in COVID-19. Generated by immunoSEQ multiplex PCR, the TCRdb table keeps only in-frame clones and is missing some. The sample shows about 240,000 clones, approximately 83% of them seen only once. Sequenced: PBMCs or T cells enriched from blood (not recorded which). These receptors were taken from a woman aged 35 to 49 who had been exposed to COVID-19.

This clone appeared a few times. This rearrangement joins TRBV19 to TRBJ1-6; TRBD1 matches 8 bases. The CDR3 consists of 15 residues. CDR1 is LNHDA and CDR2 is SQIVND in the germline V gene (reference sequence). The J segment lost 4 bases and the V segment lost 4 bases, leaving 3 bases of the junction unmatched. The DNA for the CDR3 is TGTGCCAGTAGTAACCAGGGGGCTTATAATTCACCCCTCCACTTT. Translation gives CASSNQGAYNSPLHF.

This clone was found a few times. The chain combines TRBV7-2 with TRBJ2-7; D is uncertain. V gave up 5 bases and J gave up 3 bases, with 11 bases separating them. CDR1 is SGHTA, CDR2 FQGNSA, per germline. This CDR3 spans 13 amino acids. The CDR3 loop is CASSRIPGYEQYF. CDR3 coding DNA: TGTGCCAGCAGCCGAATCCCGGGCTACGAGCAGTACTTC.

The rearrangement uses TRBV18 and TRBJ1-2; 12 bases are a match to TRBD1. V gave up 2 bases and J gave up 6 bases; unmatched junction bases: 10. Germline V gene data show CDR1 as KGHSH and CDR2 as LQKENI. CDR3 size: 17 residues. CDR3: CASSPWEPGQGADGYTF. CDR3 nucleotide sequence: TGTGCCAGCTCACCATGGGAACCGGGACAGGGGGCTGATGGCTACACCTTC.

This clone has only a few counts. In DNA, the CDR3 is TGTGCCAGCAGTATCGCTCGGGGTAACTACGAGCAGTACTTC. This translates into CASSIARGNYEQYF. The gene calls are TRBV27 and TRBJ2-7; possibly TRBD2 for D (5 bases). The ends were cut back, 5 bases at V and 3 bases at J, with 14 bases in the middle. The CDR3 contains 14 residues. CDR1 MNHEY and CDR2 SMNVEV come from the germline V gene (reference sequence).

The DNA for the CDR3 is TGTGCCAGCAGCGGTGCGACTCGTGGGGGGTTGATGTTTTTT. Translated, it gives CASSGATRGGLMFF. The V gene is TRBV5-5, the J gene TRBJ2-2; weak D call: TRBD2 (6 bases). The CDR3 extends over 14 amino acids. Germline V gives CDR1 SGHKS, CDR2 YYEKEE (reference sequence). V gave up 4 bases and J gave up 15 bases, with 22 bases separating them.

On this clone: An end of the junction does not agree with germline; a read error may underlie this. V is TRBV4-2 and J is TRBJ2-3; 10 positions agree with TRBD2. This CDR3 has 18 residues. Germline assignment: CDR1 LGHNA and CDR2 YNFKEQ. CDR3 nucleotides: TGTGCCAGCAGCCAAAGGGGTGATAGCGGGGGGCCCCTAGATCCGCAGTATTTT. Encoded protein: CASSQRGDSGGPLDPQYF.

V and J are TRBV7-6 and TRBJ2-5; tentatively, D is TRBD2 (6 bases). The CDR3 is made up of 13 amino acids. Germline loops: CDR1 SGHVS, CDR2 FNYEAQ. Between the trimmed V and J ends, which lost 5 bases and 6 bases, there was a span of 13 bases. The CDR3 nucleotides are TGTGCCAGCAGCCGGTTCGGGGGTCAGACCCAGTACTTC. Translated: CASSRFGGQTQYF. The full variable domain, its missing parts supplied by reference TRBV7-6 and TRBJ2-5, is GAGVSQSPRYKVTKRGQDVALRCDPISGHVSLYWYRQALGQGPEFLTYFNYEAQQDKSGLPNDRFSAERPEGSISTLTIQRTEQRDSAMYRCASSRFGGQTQYFGPGTRLLVL.

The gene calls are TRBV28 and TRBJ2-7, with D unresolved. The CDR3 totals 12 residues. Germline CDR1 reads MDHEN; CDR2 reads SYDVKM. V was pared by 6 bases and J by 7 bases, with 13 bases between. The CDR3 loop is CASRTPLEEQYF. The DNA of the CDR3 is TGTGCCAGCAGAACACCCCTGGAGGAGCAGTACTTC.

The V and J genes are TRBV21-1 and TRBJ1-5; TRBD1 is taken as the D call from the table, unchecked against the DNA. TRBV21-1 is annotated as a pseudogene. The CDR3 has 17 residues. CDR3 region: CASSKGGCGYSNQPQHF. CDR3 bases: TGTGCCAGCAGCAAAGGGGGCTGCGGATATAGCAATCAGCCCCAGCATTTT.

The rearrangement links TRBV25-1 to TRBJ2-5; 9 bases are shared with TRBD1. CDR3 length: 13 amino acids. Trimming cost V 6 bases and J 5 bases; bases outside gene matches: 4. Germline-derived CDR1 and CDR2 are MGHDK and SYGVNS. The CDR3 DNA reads TGTGCCAGCAGACAGGGGGCGGTGGAGACCCAGTACTTC. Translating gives CASRQGAVETQYF.

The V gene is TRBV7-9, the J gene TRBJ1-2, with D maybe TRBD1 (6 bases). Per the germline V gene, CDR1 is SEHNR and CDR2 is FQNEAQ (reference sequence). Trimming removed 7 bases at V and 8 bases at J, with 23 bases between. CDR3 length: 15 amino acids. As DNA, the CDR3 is TGTGCCAGCAACGTAAGGGGAGGGGGTATCTACGGCTACACCTTC. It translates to CASNVRGGGIYGYTF.

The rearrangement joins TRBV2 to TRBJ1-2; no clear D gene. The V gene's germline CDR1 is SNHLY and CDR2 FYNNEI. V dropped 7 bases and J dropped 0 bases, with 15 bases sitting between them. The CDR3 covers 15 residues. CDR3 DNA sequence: TGTGCCAGCAAAGCGAAGCTACCCCCTAACTATGGCTACACCTTC. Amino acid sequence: CASKAKLPPNYGYTF.

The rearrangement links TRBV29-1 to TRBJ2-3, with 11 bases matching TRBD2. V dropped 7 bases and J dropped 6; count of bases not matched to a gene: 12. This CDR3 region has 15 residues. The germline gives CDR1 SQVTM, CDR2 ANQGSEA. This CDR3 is CSAVTSGAGGDTQYF. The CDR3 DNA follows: TGCAGCGCCGTGACTAGCGGGGCCGGGGGTGATACGCAGTATTTT.

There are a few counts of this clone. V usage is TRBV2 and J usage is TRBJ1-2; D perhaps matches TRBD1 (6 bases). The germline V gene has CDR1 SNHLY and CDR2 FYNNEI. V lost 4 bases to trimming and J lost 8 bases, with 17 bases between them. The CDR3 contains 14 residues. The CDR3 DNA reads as TGTGCCAGCAGTGTCGCAGGGGTGGTTGGAGGCTACACCTTC. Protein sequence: CASSVAGVVGGYTF.

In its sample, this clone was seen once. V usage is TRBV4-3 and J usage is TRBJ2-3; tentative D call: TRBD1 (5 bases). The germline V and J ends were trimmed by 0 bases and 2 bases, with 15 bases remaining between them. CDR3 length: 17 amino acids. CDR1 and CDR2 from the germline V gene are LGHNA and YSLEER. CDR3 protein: CASSQEGSQVDTDTQYF. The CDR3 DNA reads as TGCGCCAGCAGCCAAGAGGGGTCACAGGTGGACACAGATACGCAGTATTTT.

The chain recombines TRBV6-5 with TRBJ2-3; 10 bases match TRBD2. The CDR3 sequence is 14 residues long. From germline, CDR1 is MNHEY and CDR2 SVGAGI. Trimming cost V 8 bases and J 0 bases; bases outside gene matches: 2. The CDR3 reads CASERGGSTDTQYF. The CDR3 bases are TGTGCCAGCGAGCGGGGGGGAAGCACAGATACGCAGTATTTT.

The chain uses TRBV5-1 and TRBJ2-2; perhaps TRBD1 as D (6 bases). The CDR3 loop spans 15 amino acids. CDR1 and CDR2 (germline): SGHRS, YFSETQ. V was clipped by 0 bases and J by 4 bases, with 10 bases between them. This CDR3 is CASSLAGTRTGELFF. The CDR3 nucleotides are TGCGCCAGCAGCTTGGCCGGGACACGCACCGGGGAGCTGTTTTTT.

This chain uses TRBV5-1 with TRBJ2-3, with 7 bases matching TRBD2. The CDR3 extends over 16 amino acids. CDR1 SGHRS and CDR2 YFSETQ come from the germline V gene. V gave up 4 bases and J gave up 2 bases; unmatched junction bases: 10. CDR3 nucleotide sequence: TGCGCCAGCAGCACGGGCGGCCGGGGGGACACAGATACGCAGTATTTT. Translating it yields CASSTGGRGDTDTQYF.

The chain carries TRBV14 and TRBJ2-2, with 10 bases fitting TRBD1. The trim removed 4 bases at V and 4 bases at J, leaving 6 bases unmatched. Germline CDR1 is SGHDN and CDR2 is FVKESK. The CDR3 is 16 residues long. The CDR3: CASSPRQGASTGELFF. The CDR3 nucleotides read TGTGCCAGCAGCCCACGACAGGGGGCGAGCACCGGGGAGCTGTTTTTT.

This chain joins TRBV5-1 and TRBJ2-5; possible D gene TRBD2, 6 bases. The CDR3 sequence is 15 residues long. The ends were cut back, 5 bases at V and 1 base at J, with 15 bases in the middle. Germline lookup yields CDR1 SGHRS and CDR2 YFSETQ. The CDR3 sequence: CASRNGGEPQETQYF. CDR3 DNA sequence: TGCGCCAGCAGAAACGGCGGGGAACCCCAAGAGACCCAGTACTTC.

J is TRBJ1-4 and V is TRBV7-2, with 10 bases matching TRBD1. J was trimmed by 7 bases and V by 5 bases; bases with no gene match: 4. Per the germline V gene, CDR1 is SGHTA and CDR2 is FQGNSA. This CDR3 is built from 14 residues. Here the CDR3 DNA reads TGTGCCAGCAGCCCGGACAGGGGGTTTGAAAAACTGTTTTTT. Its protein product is CASSPDRGFEKLFF.

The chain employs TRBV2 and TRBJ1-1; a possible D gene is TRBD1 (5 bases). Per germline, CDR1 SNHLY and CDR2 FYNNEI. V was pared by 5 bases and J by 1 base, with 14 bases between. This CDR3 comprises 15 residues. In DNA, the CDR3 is TGTGCCAGCAGTCCGCGGGGCCCTCAGAACACTGAAGCTTTCTTT. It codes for CASSPRGPQNTEAFF.

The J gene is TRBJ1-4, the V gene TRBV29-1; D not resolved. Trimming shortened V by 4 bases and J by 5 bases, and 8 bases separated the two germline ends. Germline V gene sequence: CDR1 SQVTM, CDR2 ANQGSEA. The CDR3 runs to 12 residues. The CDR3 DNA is TGCAGCGTTGTGTTACAGAATGAAAAACTGTTTTTT. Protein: CSVVLQNEKLFF.

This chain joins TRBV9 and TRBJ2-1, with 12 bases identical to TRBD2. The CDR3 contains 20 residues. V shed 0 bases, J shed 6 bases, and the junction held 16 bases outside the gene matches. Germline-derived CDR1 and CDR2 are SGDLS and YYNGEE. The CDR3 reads CASSVGMTSGGPVRGNEQFF. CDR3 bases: TGTGCCAGCAGCGTAGGTATGACTAGCGGGGGCCCCGTTCGGGGCAATGAGCAGTTCTTC.

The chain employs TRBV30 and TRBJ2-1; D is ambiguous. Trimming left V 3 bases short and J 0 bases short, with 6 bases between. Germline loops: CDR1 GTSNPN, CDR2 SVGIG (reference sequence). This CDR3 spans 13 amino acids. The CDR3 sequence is CAWRPSSYNEQFF. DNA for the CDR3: TGTGCCTGGAGGCCCAGCTCCTACAATGAGCAGTTCTTC.

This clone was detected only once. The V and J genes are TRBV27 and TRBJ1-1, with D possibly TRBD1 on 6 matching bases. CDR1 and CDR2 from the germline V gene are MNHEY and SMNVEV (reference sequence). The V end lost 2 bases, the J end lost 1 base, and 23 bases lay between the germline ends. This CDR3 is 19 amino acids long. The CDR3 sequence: CASSLSGGWQGIGNTEAFF. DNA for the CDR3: TGTGCCAGCAGTTTAAGCGGGGGGTGGCAGGGGATCGGGAACACTGAAGCTTTCTTT.

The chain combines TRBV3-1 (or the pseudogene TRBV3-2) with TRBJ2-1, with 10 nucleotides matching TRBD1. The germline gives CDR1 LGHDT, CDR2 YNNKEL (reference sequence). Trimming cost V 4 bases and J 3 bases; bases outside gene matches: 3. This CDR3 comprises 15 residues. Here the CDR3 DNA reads TGTGCCAGCAGCCCGACAGGGGGCAACTACAATGAGCAGTTCTTC. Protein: CASSPTGGNYNEQFF.